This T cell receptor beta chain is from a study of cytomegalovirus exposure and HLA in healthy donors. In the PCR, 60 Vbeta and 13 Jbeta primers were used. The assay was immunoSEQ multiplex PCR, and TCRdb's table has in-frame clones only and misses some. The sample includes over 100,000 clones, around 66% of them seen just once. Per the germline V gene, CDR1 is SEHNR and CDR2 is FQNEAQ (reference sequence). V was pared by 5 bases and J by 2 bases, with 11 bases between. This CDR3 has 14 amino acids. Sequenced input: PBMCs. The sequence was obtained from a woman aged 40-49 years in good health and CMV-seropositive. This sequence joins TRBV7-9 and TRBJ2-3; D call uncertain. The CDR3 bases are TGTGCCAGCAGCCTAGATTCGTACACAGATACGCAGTATTTT. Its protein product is CASSLDSYTDTQYF.